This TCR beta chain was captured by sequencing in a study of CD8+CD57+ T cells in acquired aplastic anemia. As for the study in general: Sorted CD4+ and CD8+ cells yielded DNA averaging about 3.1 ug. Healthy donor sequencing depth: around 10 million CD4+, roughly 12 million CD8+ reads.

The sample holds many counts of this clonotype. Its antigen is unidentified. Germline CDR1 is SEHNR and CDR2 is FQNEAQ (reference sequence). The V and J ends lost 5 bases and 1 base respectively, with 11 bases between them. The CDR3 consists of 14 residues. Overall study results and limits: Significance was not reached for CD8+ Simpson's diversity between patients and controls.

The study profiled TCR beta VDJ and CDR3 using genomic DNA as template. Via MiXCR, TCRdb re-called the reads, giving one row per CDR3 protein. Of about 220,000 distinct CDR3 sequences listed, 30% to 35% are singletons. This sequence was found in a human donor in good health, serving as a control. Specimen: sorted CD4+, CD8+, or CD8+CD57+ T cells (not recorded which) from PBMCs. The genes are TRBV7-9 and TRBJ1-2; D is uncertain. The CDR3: CASSPGPLNYGYTF. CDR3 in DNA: TGTGCCAGCAGCCCCGGGCCGCTTAACTATGGCTACACCTTC. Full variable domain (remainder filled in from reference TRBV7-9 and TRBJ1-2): DTGVSQNPRHKITKRGQNVTFRCDPISEHNRLYWYRQTLGQGPEFLTYFQNEAQLEKSRLLSDRFSAERPKGSFSTLEIQRTEQGDSAMYLCASSPGPLNYGYTFGSGTRLTVV.